Listed below are T cell receptor beta chains from one sample, sequenced in a study of T cells in Graves' hyperthyroidism and ophthalmopathy. TCRdb ran MiXCR on the multiplex PCR reads and lists one entry per CDR3 protein. There are 400,000 to 600,000 distinct CDR3 sequences in the sample; about 16% occur only once, and about 31% lies in the top ten. The sequenced sample was blood. These receptors all stem from a woman in her 30s with Graves' ophthalmopathy. Each CDR3 is given with its conserved first and last residue. Each record gives: V gene, clone size, D gene, J gene, CDR3 protein, CDR3 DNA. D genes are given only for firm matches. A row's size may be missing; if present it is once, few, many or a size class.

TRBV7-2	many	TRBD2	TRBJ2-7	CASSLVGLAETYEQYF	TGTGCCAGCAGCTTAGTTGGCCTAGCGGAAACCTACGAGCAGTACTTC
TRBV11-3	NA	NA	TRBJ2-1	CASSPTGGDPGGEQFF	TGTGCCAGCAGCCCCACGGGGGGGGACCCAGGGGGTGAGCAGTTCTTC
TRBV11-2	NA	TRBD2	TRBJ2-7	CASSLVLAGGTSPYEQYF	TGTGCCAGCAGCTTAGTCCTAGCGGGAGGCACAAGCCCTTACGAGCAGTACTTC
TRBV2	many	NA	TRBJ2-4	CASRHRGGSKNIQYF	TGTGCCAGCAGGCACAGGGGAGGGTCCAAAAACATTCAGTACTTC
TRBV20-1	many	NA	TRBJ2-7	CSARDLGQGNYEQYF	TGCAGTGCTAGAGATCTAGGGCAGGGAAACTACGAGCAGTACTTC
TRBV28	few	NA	TRBJ1-5	CASSLSAEQPQHF	TGTGCCAGCAGTCTATCAGCAGAACAGCCCCAGCATTTT
TRBV5-1	many	NA	TRBJ2-3	CASSLARGAGVTDTQYF	TGCGCCAGCAGCTTGGCCCGCGGAGCGGGTGTCACAGATACGCAGTATTTT
TRBV7-8	NA	NA	TRBJ1-2	CASSFTTGAGDGYTF	TGTGCCAGCAGCTTTACCACGGGGGCGGGCGATGGCTACACCTTC
TRBV5-5	NA	NA	TRBJ2-1	CASSLERGQGPYNEQFF	TGTGCCAGCAGCTTGGAACGGGGACAAGGACCCTACAATGAGCAGTTCTTC
TRBV29-1	NA	NA	TRBJ2-1	CSYQLGGSYNEQFF	TGCAGCTATCAACTGGGGGGCTCCTACAATGAGCAGTTCTTC
TRBV11-2	many	NA	TRBJ1-5	CASSFEGINQPQHF	TGTGCCAGCAGCTTCGAGGGAATCAATCAGCCCCAGCATTTT
TRBV29-1	NA	NA	TRBJ2-4	CSVVGADTFLAKNIQYF	TGCAGCGTCGTGGGAGCGGATACGTTTCTAGCCAAAAACATTCAGTACTTC
TRBV7-8	many	NA	TRBJ1-2	CASSLVGDGYTF	TGTGCCAGCAGCTTAGTAGGGGATGGCTACACCTTC
TRBV12-3/TRBV12-4	many	TRBD1	TRBJ1-3	CASREGQTHNTIYF	TGTGCCAGCAGGGAGGGACAGACTCACAACACCATATATTTT
TRBV6-1	few	NA	TRBJ2-3	CASSYSLSTDTQYF	TGTGCCAGCAGTTATAGTCTAAGCACAGATACGCAGTATTTT
TRBV18	few	TRBD2	TRBJ2-7	CASSPLTGTSGLSYEQYF	TGTGCCAGCTCACCCCTGACAGGGACTAGCGGGTTGTCCTACGAGCAGTACTTC
TRBV29-1	few	NA	TRBJ2-1	CSVEPRSSDEQFF	TGCAGCGTTGAGCCGAGAAGCTCCGATGAGCAGTTCTTC
TRBV12-3/TRBV12-4	NA	NA	TRBJ1-2	CASSLGPGRDGYTF	TGTGCCAGCAGTTTAGGGCCCGGGCGCGATGGCTACACCTTC
TRBV5-1	NA	NA	TRBJ2-1	CASSLGQMTYYNEQFF	TGCGCCAGCAGCTTGGGCCAGATGACTTACTACAATGAGCAGTTCTTC
TRBV29-1	many	NA	TRBJ2-5	CSVEDVRGRQETQYF	TGCAGCGTTGAAGATGTCCGGGGTCGGCAAGAGACCCAGTACTTC
TRBV28	NA	TRBD2	TRBJ2-3	CASSLSSGRFTDTQYF	TGTGCCAGCAGTTTGAGTAGCGGGAGGTTCACAGATACGCAGTATTTT
TRBV7-9	NA	NA	TRBJ2-2	CASSLGLIGELFF	TGTGCCAGCAGCTTGGGGTTGATCGGGGAGCTGTTTTTT
TRBV5-1	NA	TRBD1	TRBJ1-1	CASRNPGQGTEAFF	TGCGCCAGCAGGAATCCGGGACAGGGCACTGAAGCTTTCTTT
TRBV24-1	few	TRBD2	TRBJ2-3	CATSALLAGGSSTDTQYF	TGTGCCACCAGTGCCTTACTAGCGGGAGGCAGCAGCACAGATACGCAGTATTTT